The 23 T cell receptor beta chains below all came from one sample that was sequenced in a study of blood T cell repertoires in COVID-19. Profiling relied on immunoSEQ multiplex PCR, and the TCRdb table lists in-frame clones only, not all of them. The sample includes about 70,000 clones, about four fifths of them seen just once. Specimen: peripheral blood. The receptors stem from an older woman with acute or convalescent COVID-19.

The gene calls are TRBV11-2 and TRBJ2-1; 7 bases fit TRBD1. CDR3 size: 15 residues. Trimming cost V 5 bases and J 7 bases; bases outside gene matches: 11. CDR1 is SGHAT and CDR2 is FQNNGV in the germline V gene. Here the CDR3 reads CASSPGTGVSNEQFF. Written as DNA, the CDR3 is TGTGCCAGCAGCCCTGGAACAGGGGTATCGAATGAGCAGTTCTTC.

The chain combines TRBV28 with TRBJ1-3, with D unclear. This CDR3 spans 15 amino acids. Looked up from germline, CDR1 is MDHEN and CDR2 is SYDVKM. V was pared by 3 bases and J by 1 base, with 10 bases between. The CDR3 loop is CASSLELVSGNTIYF. CDR3 bases: TGTGCCAGCAGTTTGGAGTTAGTGTCTGGAAACACCATATATTTT.

The chain carries TRBV10-3 and TRBJ1-1, with D tentatively TRBD1 (6 bases). V dropped 6 bases and J dropped 5 bases, with 13 bases sitting between them. The CDR3 covers 13 residues. Germline V CDR1 and CDR2: ENHRY, SYGVKD. The CDR3 region has the DNA TGTGCCATCAGGTCACGAGGGGGTACTGAAGCTTTCTTT. The encoded protein is CAIRSRGGTEAFF.

V and J are TRBV28 and TRBJ2-2, with 7 bases identical to TRBD1. This CDR3 is 16 amino acids long. The germline gives CDR1 MDHEN, CDR2 SYDVKM. Trimming took 3 bases from V and 0 from J; bases not matched to a gene: 4. CDR3 nucleotides: TGTGCCAGCAGTTTCCCGGACAGGACGAACACCGGGGAGCTGTTTTTT. Translating gives CASSFPDRTNTGELFF. The full variable domain, with the rest looked up from reference TRBV28 and TRBJ2-2, is DVKVTQSSRYLVKRTGEKVFLECVQDMDHENMFWYRQDPGLGLRLIYFSYDVKMKEKGDIPEGYSVSREKKERFSLILESASTNQTSMYLCASSFPDRTNTGELFFGEGSRLTVL.

The rearrangement uses TRBV4-3 and TRBJ2-3; possibly TRBD2 for D (6 bases). The V end was cut by 0 bases, the J end by 4 bases, with 11 bases between. Germline V gene lookup returns CDR1 LGHNA and CDR2 YSLEER. The CDR3 is made up of 15 amino acids. The CDR3 reads CASSQEFRESDTQYF. The CDR3 DNA follows: TGCGCCAGCAGCCAAGAGTTTCGGGAGTCAGATACGCAGTATTTT.

The sample holds a few counts of this clone. The V call is TRBV5-4, the J call TRBJ1-1; D is unclear. Germline CDR1 and CDR2: SGHNT and YYREEE (reference sequence). The V end lost 2 bases, the J end lost 1 base, and 9 bases lay between the germline ends. CDR3 length: 14 residues. The CDR3 DNA is TGTGCCAGCAGCTTCAGCCAGGCGAACACTGAAGCTTTCTTT. This encodes CASSFSQANTEAFF.

This rearrangement joins TRBV5-5 to TRBJ2-3; TRBD2 matches 8 bases. V trimming: 4 bases; J trimming: 6 bases; junction bases outside the gene matches: 13. CDR1 SGHKS and CDR2 YYEKEE come from the germline V gene (reference sequence). This CDR3 has 16 residues. The CDR3 reads CASSPFLGGGRDTQYF. The CDR3 DNA reads as TGTGCCAGCAGCCCCTTCCTTGGCGGGGGGCGGGATACGCAGTATTTT.

The gene calls are TRBV19 and TRBJ2-2, with TRBD2 matching 7 bases. The germline V gene encodes CDR1 LNHDA and CDR2 SQIVND (reference sequence). The CDR3 length is 17 residues. J gave up 8 bases and V 5 bases, and 17 bases lay outside the gene matches. CDR3 in amino acids: CASSGGAAGLRVGELFF. CDR3 nucleotide sequence: TGTGCCAGTAGTGGAGGGGCCGCGGGACTACGCGTAGGGGAGCTGTTTTTT.

The rearrangement joins TRBV6-7 to TRBJ1-2; 7 bases agree with TRBD1. TRBV6-7 falls under the ORF class, with uncertain function. This CDR3 has 14 amino acids. The junction had 8 bases not matched to a gene; V was cut back by 2 bases and J by 8 bases. The CDR3 region has the DNA TGTGCCAGCAGTTACGATCCAGGGGGTCACGGCTACACCTTC. Residues: CASSYDPGGHGYTF.

V and J are TRBV3-1 (or the pseudogene TRBV3-2) and TRBJ2-7; the match to TRBD2 covers 12 bases. This CDR3 region has 15 residues. V was pared by 1 base and J by 5 bases, with 3 bases of the junction left unmatched. Germline CDR1 and CDR2: LGHDT and YNNKEL (reference sequence). The CDR3 spells CASSQGLAGVNEQYF. The CDR3 DNA follows: TGTGCCAGCAGCCAAGGACTAGCGGGAGTTAACGAGCAGTACTTC.

The V gene is TRBV6-6, the J gene TRBJ1-5, with TRBD1 as a possible D gene (5 bases). V gave up 2 bases and J gave up 7 bases, with 12 bases separating them. This CDR3 has 14 amino acids. Germline values: CDR1 MNHNY, CDR2 SVGAGI (reference sequence). The CDR3 DNA follows: TGTGCCAGCAGTTACATGGGGGGAATGCAGCCCCAGCATTTT. Amino acid sequence: CASSYMGGMQPQHF.

This clone was seen only once. CDR3 coding DNA: TGCGCCAGCAGCCACGGGACTAGCGGCTTTAGCACAGATACGCAGTATTTT. This sequence encodes CASSHGTSGFSTDTQYF. The genes are TRBV5-1 and TRBJ2-3; TRBD2 matches 11 bases. The CDR3 covers 17 residues. The V gene end was trimmed by 4 bases and the J gene end by 0 bases; junction bases not matched to a gene: 7. CDR1 and CDR2 (germline): SGHRS, YFSETQ.

CDR3 region: CASSLTTGEAFF. The CDR3 nucleotides read TGTGCCAGCAGCTTAACAACAGGGGAAGCTTTCTTT. The gene calls are TRBV7-9 and TRBJ1-1; D is possibly TRBD1 (6 bases). This CDR3 comprises 12 residues. Germline V gene lookup returns CDR1 SEHNR and CDR2 FQNEAQ (reference sequence). V was clipped by 2 bases and J by 8 bases, with 9 bases between them.

This chain links TRBV19 with TRBJ1-1; D unclear. The germline CDR1 and CDR2 sequences are LNHDA and SQIVND (reference sequence). V shed 4 bases and J shed 3 bases, with 9 bases lying between them. The CDR3 consists of 13 residues. CDR3 sequence (DNA): TGTGCCAGTAGTAGCCTAAGTTACACTGAAGCTTTCTTT. It encodes CASSSLSYTEAFF.

The chain couples TRBV30 to TRBJ2-7; 8 positions match TRBD2. The germline gives CDR1 GTSNPN, CDR2 SVGIG (reference sequence). Unmatched junction bases numbered 2, after V lost 0 bases and J lost 7 bases. The CDR3 runs 12 residues. The CDR3: CAWSVPSGEQYF. Written as DNA, the CDR3 is TGTGCCTGGAGTGTCCCTAGCGGGGAGCAGTACTTC.

This chain uses TRBV24-1 with TRBJ2-1, with D possibly matching TRBD2 (5 bases). V gave up 6 bases and J gave up 8 bases, with 19 bases separating them. CDR1 and CDR2 (germline): KGHDR, SFDVKD. CDR3 length: 15 residues. CDR3 region: CATSTSGEGTDEQFF. For the CDR3, the DNA is TGTGCCACCAGTACTAGTGGTGAGGGAACCGATGAGCAGTTCTTC.

This chain links TRBV21-1 with TRBJ1-4; the D call in the table, TRBD1, was not verified against the DNA. TRBV21-1 is a pseudogene segment. The CDR3 loop spans 19 amino acids. The CDR3 reads CASSNWAGKLWDRVEKLFF. The CDR3 coding sequence is TGTGCCAGCAGCAATTGGGCTGGCAAACTCTGGGACAGGGTCGAAAAACTGTTTTTT.

The V call is TRBV18, the J call TRBJ2-2; a possible D gene is TRBD1 (7 bases). CDR3 length: 16 residues. The V gene's germline CDR1 is KGHSH and CDR2 LQKENI. V lost 2 bases to trimming and J lost 3 bases, with 13 bases between them. The CDR3 spells CASSPGGGFDTGELFF. DNA of the CDR3: TGTGCCAGCTCACCAGGAGGGGGCTTCGACACCGGGGAGCTGTTTTTT.

The V and J genes are TRBV24-1 and TRBJ1-2, with a weak D call TRBD1 (5 bases). The CDR3 is 13 amino acids. V was trimmed by 9 bases and J by 5 bases, leaving 15 bases between them. Germline CDR1 KGHDR, CDR2 SFDVKD. In DNA form, the CDR3 reads TGTGCCACCCAATATGGGGCGGGATATGGCTACACCTTC. Translating gives CATQYGAGYGYTF.

The CDR3 coding sequence is TGCGCCAGCAGCCCCCTTCTCGGGGAGACTGAAGCTTTCTTT. This translates into CASSPLLGETEAFF. The chain joins TRBV5-1 to TRBJ1-1; D is unresolved. The CDR3 spans 14 residues. Germline V lookup: CDR1 SGHRS, CDR2 YFSETQ. Trimming left V 4 bases short and J 5 bases short, with 15 bases between. The entire variable domain, with the rest obtained from reference TRBV5-1 and TRBJ1-1, is as follows: KAGVTQTPRYLIKTRGQQVTLSCSPISGHRSVSWYQQTPGQGLQFLFEYFSETQRNKGNFPGRFSGRQFSNSRSEMNVSTLELGDSALYLCASSPLLGETEAFFGQGTRLTVV.

This chain connects TRBV19 to TRBJ1-1, with a tentative D call TRBD1 (6 bases). V lost 5 bases, J lost 4 bases, and 17 bases lay in between. The CDR3 has 15 amino acids. Germline CDR1 and CDR2: LNHDA and SQIVND (reference sequence). The CDR3 DNA reads TGTGCCAGTAGTTCCTACGGACAGCCGAGCACTGAAGCTTTCTTT. Its protein is CASSSYGQPSTEAFF.

The chain employs TRBV27 and TRBJ1-1; TRBD1 matches 8 bases. Germline CDR1 reads MNHEY; CDR2 reads SMNVEV (reference sequence). The V gene end was trimmed by 6 bases and the J gene end by 5 bases; junction bases not matched to a gene: 11. CDR3 size: 15 residues. This CDR3 is CASRRMTGEGTEAFF. The DNA of the CDR3 is TGTGCCAGCAGGCGGATGACAGGGGAAGGGACTGAAGCTTTCTTT.

The table lists this clone with a few counts. The V gene is TRBV7-2, the J gene TRBJ1-2; TRBD1 aligns across 9 bases. The CDR3 has 15 residues. Germline V lookup: CDR1 SGHTA, CDR2 FQGNSA. Losses at the gene ends were 1 base for V and 3 bases for J; bases not matched to a gene: 3. This CDR3 is CASSLGTGVHYGYTF. The CDR3 DNA follows: TGTGCCAGCAGCTTAGGGACAGGGGTCCACTATGGCTACACCTTC.